The 5 T cell receptor beta chains reported below all come from one sample, sequenced in a study of cytomegalovirus exposure and HLA in healthy donors. The PCR employed 60 Vbeta primers together with 13 Jbeta primers. Repertoires were generated with immunoSEQ multiplex PCR, while TCRdb's copy carries only in-frame clones and drops some. The data include some 72,000 clones; the top ten clones carry roughly 0.89%. The specimen sequenced was PBMCs. The receptors here all came from a boy aged 5-17 years in good health and CMV-seronegative.

The rearrangement uses TRBV5-6 and TRBJ2-7, with 7 bases lining up with TRBD1. Per germline, CDR1 SGHDT and CDR2 YYEEEE. Losses at the gene ends were 4 bases for V and 2 bases for J; bases not matched to a gene: 9. The CDR3 consists of 15 residues. The CDR3 is CASSGGQRSPYEQYF. The CDR3 DNA reads as TGTGCCAGCAGCGGGGGACAGAGAAGCCCCTACGAGCAGTACTTC.

The chain recombines TRBV5-6 with TRBJ1-6; the D is unclear. Looked up from germline, CDR1 is SGHDT and CDR2 is YYEEEE. The germline V and J ends were trimmed by 4 bases and 4 bases, with 12 bases remaining between them. The CDR3 contains 15 residues. The CDR3 loop reads CASSQSPGYNSPLHF. CDR3 nucleotide sequence: TGTGCCAGCAGCCAGAGTCCGGGGTATAATTCACCCCTCCACTTT.

The chain links TRBV6-6 to TRBJ1-5; tentative D call: TRBD1 (5 bases). The CDR3 extends over 15 amino acids. Between the trimmed V and J ends, which lost 6 bases and 1 base, there was a span of 13 bases. Germline V gene sequence: CDR1 MNHNY, CDR2 SVGAGI (reference sequence). The CDR3 here is CASSFREGSNQPQHF. The CDR3 DNA is TGTGCCAGCAGCTTCAGGGAGGGAAGCAATCAGCCCCAGCATTTT.

The chain is built from TRBV11-2 and TRBJ1-1; 8 positions match TRBD1. This CDR3 is 14 amino acids long. CDR1 and CDR2 (germline): SGHAT, FQNNGV. The V and J ends lost 4 bases and 8 bases, in that order; junction bases with no gene match: 9. CDR3 nucleotide sequence: TGTGCCAGCAGCTCCCCCCTGGACAGGGTCGAAGCTTTCTTT. Protein: CASSSPLDRVEAFF.

This chain uses TRBV25-1 with TRBJ1-5; 7 bases align to TRBD1. CDR1 is MGHDK and CDR2 is SYGVNS in the germline V gene. The CDR3 totals 14 residues. With 3 bases clipped from V and 5 bases from J, the junction kept 4 bases outside the gene matches. The CDR3 DNA follows: TGTGCCAGCAGTGAGACAGGGCTGGATCAGCCCCAGCATTTT. This gives the protein CASSETGLDQPQHF.